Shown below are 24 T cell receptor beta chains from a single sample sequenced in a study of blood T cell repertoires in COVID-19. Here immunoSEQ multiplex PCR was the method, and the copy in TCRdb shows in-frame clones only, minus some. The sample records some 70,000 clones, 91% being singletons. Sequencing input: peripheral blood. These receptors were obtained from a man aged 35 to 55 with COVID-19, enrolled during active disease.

CDR3 in amino acids: CASSDQQGTGNTIYF. CDR3 nucleotides: TGTGCCAGCAGTGACCAACAGGGAACTGGAAACACCATATATTTT. This chain uses TRBV2 with TRBJ1-3, with D tentatively TRBD1 (6 bases). Germline CDR1 and CDR2: SNHLY and FYNNEI. The CDR3 sequence is 15 residues long. The V end lost 3 bases, the J end lost 2 bases, and 11 bases lay between the germline ends. Full variable domain (rest looked up from reference TRBV2 and TRBJ1-3): EPEVTQTPSHQVTQMGQEVILRCVPISNHLYFYWYRQILGQKVEFLVSFYNNEISEKSEIFDDQFSVERPDGSNFTLKIRSTKLEDSAMYFCASSDQQGTGNTIYFGEGSWLTVV.

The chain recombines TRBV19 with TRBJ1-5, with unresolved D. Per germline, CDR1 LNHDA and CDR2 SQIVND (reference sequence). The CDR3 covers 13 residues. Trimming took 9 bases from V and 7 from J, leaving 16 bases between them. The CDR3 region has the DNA TGTGCCAGGACGTGGAGGAACCACCAGCCCCAGCATTTT. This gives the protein CARTWRNHQPQHF.

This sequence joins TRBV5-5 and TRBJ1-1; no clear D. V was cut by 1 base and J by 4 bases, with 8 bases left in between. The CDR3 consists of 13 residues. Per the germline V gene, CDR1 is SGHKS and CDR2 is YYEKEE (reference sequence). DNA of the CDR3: TGTGCCAGCAGCTTGCCGGGGTTCACTGAAGCTTTCTTT. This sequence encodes CASSLPGFTEAFF.

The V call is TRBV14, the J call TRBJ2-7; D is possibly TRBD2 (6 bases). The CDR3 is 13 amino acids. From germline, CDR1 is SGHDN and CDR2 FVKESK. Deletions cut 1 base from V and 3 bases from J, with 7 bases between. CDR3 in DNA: TGTGCCAGCAGCCAAGTCGGGAGCTACGAGCAGTACTTC. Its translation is CASSQVGSYEQYF.

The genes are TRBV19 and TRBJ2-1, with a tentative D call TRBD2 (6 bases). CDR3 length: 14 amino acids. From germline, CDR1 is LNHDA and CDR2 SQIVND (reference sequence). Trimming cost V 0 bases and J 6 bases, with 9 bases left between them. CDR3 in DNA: TGTGCCAGTAGTATAGATCGGGGAGGCAATGAGCAGTTCTTC. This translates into CASSIDRGGNEQFF.

The CDR3 DNA follows: TGCGCCAGCAGTCACGGGACAGGGTGGGAAGAGACCCAGTACTTC. This sequence encodes CASSHGTGWEETQYF. The V and J genes are TRBV5-1 and TRBJ2-5, with 9 positions matching TRBD1. Germline CDR1 reads SGHRS; CDR2 reads YFSETQ. The CDR3 has 15 residues. Trimming cost V 5 bases and J 3 bases; bases outside gene matches: 8.

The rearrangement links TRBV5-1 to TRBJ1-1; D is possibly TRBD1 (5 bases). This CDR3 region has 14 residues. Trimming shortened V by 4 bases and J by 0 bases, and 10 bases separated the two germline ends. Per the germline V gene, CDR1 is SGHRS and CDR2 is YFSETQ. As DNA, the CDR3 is TGCGCCAGCAGCGTAGGACACGTGAACACTGAAGCTTTCTTT. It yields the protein CASSVGHVNTEAFF.

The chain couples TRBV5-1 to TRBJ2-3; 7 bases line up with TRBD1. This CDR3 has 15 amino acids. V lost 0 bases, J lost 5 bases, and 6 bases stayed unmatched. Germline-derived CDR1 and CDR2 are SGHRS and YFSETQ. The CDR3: CASSLGGGQGDTQYF. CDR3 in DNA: TGCGCCAGCAGCTTGGGAGGGGGCCAGGGAGATACGCAGTATTTT.

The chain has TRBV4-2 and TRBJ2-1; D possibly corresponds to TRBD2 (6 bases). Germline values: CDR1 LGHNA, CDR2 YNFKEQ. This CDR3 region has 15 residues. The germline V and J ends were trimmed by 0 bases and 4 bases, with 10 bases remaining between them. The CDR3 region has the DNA TGTGCCAGCAGCCAAGATCAGGGAGGTTACAATGAGCAGTTCTTC. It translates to CASSQDQGGYNEQFF.

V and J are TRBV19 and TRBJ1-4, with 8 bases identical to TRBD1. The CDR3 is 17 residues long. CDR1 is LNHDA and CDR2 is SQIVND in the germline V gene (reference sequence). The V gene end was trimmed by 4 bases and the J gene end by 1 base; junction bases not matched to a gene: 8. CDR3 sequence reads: CASSTTQGVGTNEKLFF. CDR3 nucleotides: TGTGCCAGTAGTACAACACAGGGGGTAGGAACTAATGAAAAACTGTTTTTT.

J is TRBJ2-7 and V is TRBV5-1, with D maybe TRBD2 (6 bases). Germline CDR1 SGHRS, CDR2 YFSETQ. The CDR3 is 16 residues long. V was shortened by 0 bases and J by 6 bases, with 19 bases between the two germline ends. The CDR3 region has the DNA TGCGCCAGCAGCTTGGGGCCCGGGGGTGGGCATTCCGAGCAGTACTTC. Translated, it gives CASSLGPGGGHSEQYF.

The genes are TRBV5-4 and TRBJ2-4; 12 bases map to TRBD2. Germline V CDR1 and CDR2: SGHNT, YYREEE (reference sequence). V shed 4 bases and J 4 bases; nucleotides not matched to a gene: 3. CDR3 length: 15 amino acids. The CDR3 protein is CASSIGTSGKNIQYF. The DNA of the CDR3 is TGTGCCAGCAGCATCGGGACTAGCGGGAAAAACATTCAGTACTTC.

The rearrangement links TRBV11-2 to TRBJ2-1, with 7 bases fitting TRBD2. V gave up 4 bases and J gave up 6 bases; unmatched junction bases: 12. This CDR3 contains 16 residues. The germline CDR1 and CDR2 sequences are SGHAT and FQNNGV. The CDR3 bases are TGTGCCAGCAGCTCCACCGGGGGGACCCCTTCCAATGAGCAGTTCTTC. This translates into CASSSTGGTPSNEQFF.

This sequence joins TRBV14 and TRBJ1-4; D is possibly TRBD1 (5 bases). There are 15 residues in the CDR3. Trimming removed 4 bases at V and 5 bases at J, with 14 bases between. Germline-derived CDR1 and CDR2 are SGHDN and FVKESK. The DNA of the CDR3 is TGTGCCAGCAGCCGAATGGGGCAACTAAATGAAAAACTGTTTTTT. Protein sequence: CASSRMGQLNEKLFF.

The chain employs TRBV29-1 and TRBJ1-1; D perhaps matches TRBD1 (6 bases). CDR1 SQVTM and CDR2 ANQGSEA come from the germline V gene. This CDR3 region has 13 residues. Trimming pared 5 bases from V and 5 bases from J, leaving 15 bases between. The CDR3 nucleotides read TGCAGCGTTATCCCCAGGGGAAGAACTGAAGCTTTCTTT. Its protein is CSVIPRGRTEAFF.

The CDR3 coding sequence is TGTGCCAGCAGCCGCCAAAGACAGTTCTCTGGAAACACCATATATTTT. Encoded protein: CASSRQRQFSGNTIYF. The rearrangement uses TRBV5-5 and TRBJ1-3; perhaps TRBD1 as D (5 bases). Per germline, CDR1 SGHKS and CDR2 YYEKEE (reference sequence). The length of the CDR3 is 16 residues. The germline V and J ends were trimmed by 4 bases and 0 bases, with 14 bases remaining between them.

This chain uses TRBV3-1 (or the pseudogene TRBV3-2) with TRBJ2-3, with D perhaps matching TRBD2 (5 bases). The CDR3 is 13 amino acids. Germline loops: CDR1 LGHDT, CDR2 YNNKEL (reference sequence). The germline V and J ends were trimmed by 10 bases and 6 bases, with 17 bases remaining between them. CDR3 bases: TGTGCCACTCTGGACTGGAGAGGGGATACGCAGTATTTT. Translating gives CATLDWRGDTQYF.

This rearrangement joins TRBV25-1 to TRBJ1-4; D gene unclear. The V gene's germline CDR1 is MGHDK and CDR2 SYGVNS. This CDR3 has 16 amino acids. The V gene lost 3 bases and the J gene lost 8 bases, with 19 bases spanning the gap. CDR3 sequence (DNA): TGTGCCAGCAGTGATCTTTTGACCGGGTCGTCCGAAAAACTGTTTTTT. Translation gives CASSDLLTGSSEKLFF.

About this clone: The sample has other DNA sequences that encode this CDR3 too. Here the CDR3 reads CASSFRTYEQYF. For the CDR3, the DNA is TGTGCCAGCAGTTTTAGGACTTACGAGCAGTACTTC. The J gene is TRBJ2-7, the V gene TRBV27; perhaps TRBD2 as D (5 bases). Germline CDR1 MNHEY, CDR2 SMNVEV (reference sequence). This CDR3 is built from 12 residues. Trimming removed 3 bases at V and 4 bases at J, with 7 bases between.

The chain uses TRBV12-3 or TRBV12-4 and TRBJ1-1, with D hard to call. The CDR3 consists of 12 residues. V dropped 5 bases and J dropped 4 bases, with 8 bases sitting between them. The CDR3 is CASSLRGTEAFF. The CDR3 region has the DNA TGTGCCAGCAGTCTCCGGGGCACTGAAGCTTTCTTT.

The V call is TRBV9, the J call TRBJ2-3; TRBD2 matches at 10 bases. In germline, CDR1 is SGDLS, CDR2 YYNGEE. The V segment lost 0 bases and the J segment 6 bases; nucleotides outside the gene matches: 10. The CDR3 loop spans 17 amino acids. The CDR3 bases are TGTGCCAGCAGCGTAGAGGGAGCGGGGGGGCCAAGGGATACGCAGTATTTT. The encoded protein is CASSVEGAGGPRDTQYF.

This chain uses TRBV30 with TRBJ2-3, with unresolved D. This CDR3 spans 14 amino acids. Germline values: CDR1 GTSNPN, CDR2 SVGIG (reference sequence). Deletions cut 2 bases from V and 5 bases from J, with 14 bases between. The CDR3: CAWSSRSRGDTQYF. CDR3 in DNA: TGTGCCTGGAGTTCCCGGAGTAGAGGAGATACGCAGTATTTT.

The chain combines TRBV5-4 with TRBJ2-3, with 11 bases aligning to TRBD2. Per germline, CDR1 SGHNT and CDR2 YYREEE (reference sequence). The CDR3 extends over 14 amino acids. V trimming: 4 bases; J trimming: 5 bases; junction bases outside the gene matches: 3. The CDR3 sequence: CASSLAGGGDTQYF. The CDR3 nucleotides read TGTGCCAGCAGCCTAGCGGGGGGAGGAGATACGCAGTATTTT.

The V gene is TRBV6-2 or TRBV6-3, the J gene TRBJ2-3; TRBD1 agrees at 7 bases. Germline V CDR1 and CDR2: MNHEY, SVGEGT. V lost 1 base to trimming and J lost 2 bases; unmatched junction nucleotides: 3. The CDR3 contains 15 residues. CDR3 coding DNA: TGTGCCAGCAGTTACTTGGGACAGAACACAGATACGCAGTATTTT. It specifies CASSYLGQNTDTQYF.